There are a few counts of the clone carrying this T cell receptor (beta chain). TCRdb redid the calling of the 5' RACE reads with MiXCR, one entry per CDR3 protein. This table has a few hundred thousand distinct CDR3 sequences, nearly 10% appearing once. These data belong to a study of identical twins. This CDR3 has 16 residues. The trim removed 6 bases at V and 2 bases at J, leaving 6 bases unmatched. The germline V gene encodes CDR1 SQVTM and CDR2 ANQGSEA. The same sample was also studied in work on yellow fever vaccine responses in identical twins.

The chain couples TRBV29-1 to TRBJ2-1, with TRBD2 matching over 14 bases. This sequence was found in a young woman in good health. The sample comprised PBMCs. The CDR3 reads CSVKGLAGDAYNEQFF. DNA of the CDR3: TGCAGCGTGAAGGGACTAGCGGGAGATGCCTACAATGAGCAGTTCTTC.